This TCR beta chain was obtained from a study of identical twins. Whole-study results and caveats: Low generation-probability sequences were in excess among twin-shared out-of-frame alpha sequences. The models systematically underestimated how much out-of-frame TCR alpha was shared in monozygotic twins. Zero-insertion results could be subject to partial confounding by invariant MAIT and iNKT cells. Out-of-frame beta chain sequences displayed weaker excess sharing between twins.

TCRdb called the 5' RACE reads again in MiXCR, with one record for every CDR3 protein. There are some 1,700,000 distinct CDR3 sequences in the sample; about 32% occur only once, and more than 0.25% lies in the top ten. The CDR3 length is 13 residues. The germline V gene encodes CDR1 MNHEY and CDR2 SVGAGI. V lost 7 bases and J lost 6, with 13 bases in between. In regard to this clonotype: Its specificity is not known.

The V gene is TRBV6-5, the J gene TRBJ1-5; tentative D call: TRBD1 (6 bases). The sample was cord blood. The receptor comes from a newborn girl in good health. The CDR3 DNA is TGTGCCAGCAATCCGGGACATGGTCAGCCCCAGCATTTT. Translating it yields CASNPGHGQPQHF.